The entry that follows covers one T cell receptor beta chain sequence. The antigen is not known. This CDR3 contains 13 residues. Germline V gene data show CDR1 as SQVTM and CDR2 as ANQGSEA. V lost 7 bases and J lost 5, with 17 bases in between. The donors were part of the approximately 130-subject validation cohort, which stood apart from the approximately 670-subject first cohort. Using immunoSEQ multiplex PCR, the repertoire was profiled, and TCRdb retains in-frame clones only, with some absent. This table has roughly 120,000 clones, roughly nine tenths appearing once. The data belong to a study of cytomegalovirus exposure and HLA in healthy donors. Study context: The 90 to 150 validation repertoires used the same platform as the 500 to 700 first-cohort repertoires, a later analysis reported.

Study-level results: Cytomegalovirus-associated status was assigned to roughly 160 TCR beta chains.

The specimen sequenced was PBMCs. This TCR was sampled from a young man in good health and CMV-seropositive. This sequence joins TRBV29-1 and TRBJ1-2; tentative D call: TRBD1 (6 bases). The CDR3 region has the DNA TGCAGCGCTCTCGAGGGGGGAGGGTATGGCTACACCTTC. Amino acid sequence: CSALEGGGYGYTF.